A single sample gave rise to the 26 T cell receptor beta chains below, sequenced in a study of technical replicates of blood from a handful of donors. Repertoires were generated with immunoSEQ multiplex PCR, while TCRdb's copy carries only in-frame clones and drops some. The table records about 86,000 clones, nearly 96% of them present only once. The specimen sequenced was T cells isolated from PBMCs. Every receptor here comes from a human donor in good health.

This clone was counted once. The chain joins TRBV29-1 to TRBJ2-7; 9 nucleotides align to TRBD1. The J segment lost 5 bases and the V segment lost 6 bases, leaving 2 bases of the junction unmatched. Germline CDR1 SQVTM, CDR2 ANQGSEA. This CDR3 is built from 11 residues. CDR3 DNA: TGCAGCGTGGACAGGGGAAACGAGCAGTACTTC. It yields the protein CSVDRGNEQYF.

The V call is TRBV7-2, the J call TRBJ1-1; no clear D gene. The V gene lost 5 bases and the J gene lost 0 bases, with 7 bases spanning the gap. The CDR3 is 13 residues long. Per germline, CDR1 SGHTA and CDR2 FQGNSA. CDR3 nucleotide sequence: TGTGCCAGCAGCCGTAGCCTGAACACTGAAGCTTTCTTT. Translation gives CASSRSLNTEAFF.

The V gene is TRBV30, the J gene TRBJ1-2; D call uncertain. Germline V lookup: CDR1 GTSNPN, CDR2 SVGIG (reference sequence). V was cut by 0 bases and J by 2 bases, with 13 bases left in between. The CDR3 is 15 amino acids. The CDR3 spells CAWSVRFGGNYGYTF. As DNA, the CDR3 is TGTGCCTGGAGTGTGAGGTTTGGAGGGAACTATGGCTACACCTTC.

The gene calls are TRBV7-9 and TRBJ2-1, with D perhaps matching TRBD1 (5 bases). The CDR3 is 15 amino acids. The germline V gene has CDR1 SEHNR and CDR2 FQNEAQ (reference sequence). V gave up 5 bases and J gave up 7 bases, with 18 bases separating them. The CDR3 DNA reads TGTGCCAGCAGCCCCTGGAGTGGACAACTTAATGAGCAGTTCTTC. It specifies CASSPWSGQLNEQFF.

The chain has TRBV7-2 and TRBJ2-1; 11 positions agree with TRBD2. The CDR3 has 15 amino acids. The germline gives CDR1 SGHTA, CDR2 FQGNSA. V trimming: 1 base; J trimming: 8 bases; junction bases outside the gene matches: 4. CDR3 protein: CASSLDSGRVYEQFF. For the CDR3, the DNA is TGTGCCAGCAGCTTAGATAGCGGGAGGGTCTATGAGCAGTTCTTC.

V usage is TRBV6-6 and J usage is TRBJ2-7; TRBD2 matches 10 bases. The CDR3 has 14 amino acids. Germline V CDR1 and CDR2: MNHNY, SVGAGI (reference sequence). V was clipped by 5 bases and J by 5 bases; unmatched bases: 6. The CDR3 here is CASSTLAGSDEQYF. Here the CDR3 DNA reads TGTGCCAGCAGTACACTAGCGGGGAGTGACGAGCAGTACTTC.

The rearrangement joins TRBV6-5 to TRBJ1-4; no clear D gene. Germline loops: CDR1 MNHEY, CDR2 SVGAGI. The V end was cut by 2 bases, the J end by 0 bases, with 7 bases between. This CDR3 comprises 15 residues. CDR3 sequence reads: CASSYNGATNEKLFF. CDR3 DNA sequence: TGTGCCAGCAGTTACAACGGAGCAACTAATGAAAAACTGTTTTTT.

This clone was picked up a small number of times. V usage is TRBV19 and J usage is TRBJ1-1; tentative D call: TRBD1 (6 bases). Germline CDR1 reads LNHDA; CDR2 reads SQIVND (reference sequence). V was clipped by 3 bases and J by 1 base, with 6 bases between them. The CDR3 is 13 residues long. The CDR3 DNA follows: TGTGCCAGTAGTATGACAGGGAACACTGAAGCTTTCTTT. Its translation is CASSMTGNTEAFF.

This chain uses TRBV11-2 with TRBJ2-1; 12 positions match TRBD2. This CDR3 spans 16 amino acids. The germline gives CDR1 SGHAT, CDR2 FQNNGV. V lost 1 base, J lost 8 bases, and 6 bases stayed unmatched. Here the CDR3 DNA reads TGTGCCAGCAGCTTAGGATGGACTAGCGGGATATATGAGCAGTTCTTC. This codes for CASSLGWTSGIYEQFF.

The chain's CDR3 is CASRPGQVNQPQHF. As DNA, the CDR3 is TGTGCCAGCAGGCCGGGACAGGTCAATCAGCCCCAGCATTTT. The chain uses TRBV2 and TRBJ1-5, with 8 positions matching TRBD1. The V gene's germline CDR1 is SNHLY and CDR2 FYNNEI. After removal of 6 bases from V and 3 bases from J, the junction contained 4 bases not matched to a gene. The CDR3 runs to 14 residues.

As DNA, the CDR3 is TGTGCCAGCCTAGGGACAGTCTCTGGAAACACCATATATTTT. Its protein product is CASLGTVSGNTIYF. The V gene is TRBV28, the J gene TRBJ1-3, with 7 bases aligning to TRBD1. J was trimmed by 0 bases and V by 8 bases; bases with no gene match: 4. This CDR3 is built from 14 residues. Germline lookup yields CDR1 MDHEN and CDR2 SYDVKM.

The rearrangement joins TRBV7-9 to TRBJ2-1, with D possibly TRBD2 on 5 matching bases. V lost 3 bases and J 15 bases, leaving 15 bases between the germline ends. This CDR3 has 12 residues. Germline CDR1 is SEHNR and CDR2 is FQNEAQ (reference sequence). The CDR3 region is CASSFSGEALFF. DNA of the CDR3: TGTGCCAGCAGCTTTTCCGGGGAAGCGCTGTTCTTC.

The J gene is TRBJ2-7, the V gene TRBV19; 7 bases map to TRBD2. The germline gives CDR1 LNHDA, CDR2 SQIVND (reference sequence). V trimming: 5 bases; J trimming: 5 bases; junction bases outside the gene matches: 15. The CDR3 runs 16 residues. The CDR3, as DNA: TGTGCCAGTAGTTTCCCCGAAGGAGCGGGGCGCAACGAGCAGTACTTC. Its protein is CASSFPEGAGRNEQYF.

This chain uses TRBV13 with TRBJ1-2; TRBD1 aligns across 7 bases. This CDR3 comprises 15 residues. Germline values: CDR1 PRHDT, CDR2 FYEKMQ (reference sequence). After removal of 6 bases from V and 5 bases from J, the junction contained 12 bases not matched to a gene. The CDR3 loop reads CASRKDWDSEYGYTF. The CDR3 DNA reads as TGTGCCAGCAGGAAGGACTGGGACAGTGAGTATGGCTACACCTTC.

This clone showed up just once. This chain links TRBV9 with TRBJ2-1; no firm D call. Looked up from germline, CDR1 is SGDLS and CDR2 is YYNGEE. The CDR3 is 15 residues long. V lost 1 base and J 0 bases, leaving 8 bases between the germline ends. Here the CDR3 DNA reads TGTGCCAGCAGCGTAAAGGAGTTCTCCTACAATGAGCAGTTCTTC. Amino acids: CASSVKEFSYNEQFF. The full variable domain, in which reference TRBV9 and TRBJ2-1 provide the parts outside the CDR3, is DSGVTQTPKHLITATGQRVTLRCSPRSGDLSVYWYQQSLDQGLQFLIQYYNGEERAKGNILERFSAQQFPDLHSELNLSSLELGDSALYFCASSVKEFSYNEQFFGPGTRLTVL.

CDR3: CASSEQDHSNQPQHF. The CDR3 DNA follows: TGTGCCAGCAGTGAACAGGATCATAGCAATCAGCCCCAGCATTTT. The chain employs TRBV2 and TRBJ1-5; D is uncertain. This CDR3 is built from 15 residues. The germline CDR1 and CDR2 sequences are SNHLY and FYNNEI. Trimming took 2 bases from V and 0 from J, leaving 8 bases between them.

The V call is TRBV27, the J call TRBJ2-7, with a tentative D call TRBD1 (6 bases). Germline V lookup: CDR1 MNHEY, CDR2 SMNVEV (reference sequence). Trimming cost V 3 bases and J 2 bases, with 8 bases left between them. This CDR3 is 13 amino acids long. The CDR3: CASSFGQTYEQYF. CDR3 bases: TGTGCCAGCAGTTTCGGACAGACCTACGAGCAGTACTTC.

The rearrangement joins TRBV7-9 to TRBJ2-5; 11 positions match TRBD2. The V gene end was trimmed by 4 bases and the J gene end by 5 bases; junction bases not matched to a gene: 9. The CDR3 spans 16 residues. CDR1 SEHNR and CDR2 FQNEAQ come from the germline V gene (reference sequence). The CDR3 spells CASSSISGRAWETQYF. CDR3 coding DNA: TGTGCCAGCAGCTCAATTAGCGGGAGGGCCTGGGAGACCCAGTACTTC. Combining the CDR3 with reference TRBV7-9 and TRBJ2-5 gives the whole variable domain DTGVSQNPRHKITKRGQNVTFRCDPISEHNRLYWYRQTLGQGPEFLTYFQNEAQLEKSRLLSDRFSAERPKGSFSTLEIQRTEQGDSAMYLCASSSISGRAWETQYFGPGTRLLVL.

The chain couples TRBV4-3 to TRBJ1-2, with 8 bases fitting TRBD1. The CDR3 is made up of 15 amino acids. V was clipped by 1 base and J by 8 bases; unmatched bases: 9. Germline V CDR1 and CDR2: LGHNA, YSLEER. The CDR3 sequence: CASSQVYRTGKGYTF. The CDR3 coding sequence is TGCGCCAGCAGCCAAGTATACCGGACAGGGAAAGGCTACACCTTC.

The gene calls are TRBV6-6 and TRBJ2-1; D possibly corresponds to TRBD1 (6 bases). V lost 6 bases, J lost 7 bases, and 10 bases lay in between. Germline V gene sequence: CDR1 MNHNY, CDR2 SVGAGI (reference sequence). There are 12 residues in the CDR3. The CDR3 nucleotides are TGTGCCAGCAGAGACAGGAAAAATGAGCAGTTCTTC. It encodes CASRDRKNEQFF.

The V gene is TRBV5-1, the J gene TRBJ2-2; possibly TRBD2 for D (6 bases). Per germline, CDR1 SGHRS and CDR2 YFSETQ. The CDR3 is 14 residues long. Trimming shortened V by 4 bases and J by 4 bases, and 11 bases separated the two germline ends. Written as DNA, the CDR3 is TGCGCCAGCAGCACCGGGACTGGCACCGGGGAGCTGTTTTTT. Translating gives CASSTGTGTGELFF.

This clone occurred a few times. V usage is TRBV19 and J usage is TRBJ2-1; 7 positions agree with TRBD2. This CDR3 comprises 14 residues. The ends lost 9 bases at V and 6 bases at J; junction bases unmatched: 11. The germline CDR1 and CDR2 sequences are LNHDA and SQIVND (reference sequence). This chain's CDR3 is CASSLGGLLNEQFF. The DNA for the CDR3 is TGTGCCAGCTCCTTGGGAGGGCTACTCAATGAGCAGTTCTTC.

This clone was recorded only once. The V and J genes are TRBV5-6 and TRBJ1-5; a weak D match, TRBD1 (5 bases). Germline assignment: CDR1 SGHDT and CDR2 YYEEEE. This CDR3 has 14 residues. V lost 5 bases and J 5 bases, leaving 14 bases between the germline ends. The CDR3 bases are TGTGCCAGCAGGTTTTGGGGGGGAGATCAGCCCCAGCATTTT. Translation: CASRFWGGDQPQHF.

The V gene is TRBV28, the J gene TRBJ1-1; D uncertain. In germline, CDR1 is MDHEN, CDR2 SYDVKM. Trimming took off 5 bases at V and 0 bases at J, with 4 bases between the two ends. This CDR3 region has 12 residues. CDR3 nucleotide sequence: TGTGCCAGCAGTGTAGTGAACACTGAAGCTTTCTTT. Its translation is CASSVVNTEAFF.

This chain connects TRBV4-1 to TRBJ2-4; the D gene is possibly TRBD1 (5 bases). V was pared by 0 bases and J by 2 bases, with 23 bases between. Germline V gene sequence: CDR1 MGHRA, CDR2 YSYEKL. The CDR3 sequence is 20 residues long. Written as DNA, the CDR3 is TGCGCCAGCAGCCAAGATTCTGGCAGGGAAAGAACCTTGACCAAAAACATTCAGTACTTC. Amino acid sequence: CASSQDSGRERTLTKNIQYF.

V usage is TRBV4-3 and J usage is TRBJ1-4; TRBD1 aligns across 7 bases. Germline-derived CDR1 and CDR2 are LGHNA and YSLEER. The CDR3 length is 16 residues. V was clipped by 1 base and J by 4 bases; unmatched bases: 6. CDR3 in amino acids: CASSQVLDRINEKLFF. The DNA of the CDR3 is TGCGCCAGCAGCCAAGTGCTGGACAGGATTAATGAAAAACTGTTTTTT.